The T cell receptor beta chain under discussion was sequenced for a study of cytotoxic CD8 clonotypes in ibrutinib-treated CLL. Whole-study context: Enrolment comprised 10 to 11 relapsed/refractory and approximately 16 treatment-naive patients; roughly 17 were IGHV unmutated. General study results and limits: An increase in clonality occurred at ibrutinib response, followed by a return toward baseline at progression.

Sequencing sought depths of 1 in 200,000 to 1 in 1 million T cells. Sequencing was performed with immunoSEQ multiplex PCR; in TCRdb, only in-frame clones are kept and a portion is missing. The table shows about 200,000 clones, with 79% occurring only once. This clone was recorded once. Its antigen is as yet unknown. PBMCs that had been cryopreserved were the source of about 2 micrograms of genomic DNA for TCR beta libraries. Germline-derived CDR1 and CDR2 are SQVTM and ANQGSEA. The CDR3 is made up of 13 amino acids. Trimming left V 4 bases short and J 4 bases short, with 14 bases between. The starting material was PBMCs, obtained after 12 months of ibrutinib treatment. This TCR derives from a human donor with chronic lymphocytic leukemia. V and J are TRBV29-1 and TRBJ2-7; TRBD1 is a possible D gene (6 bases). In nucleotides, the CDR3 is TGCAGCGTTGGGTACAGGGAACTATACGAGCAGTACTTC. Protein product: CSVGYRELYEQYF.